The clone carrying this T cell receptor (beta chain) was counted only a few times. Its specificity is unknown. These data come from a study of T cell repertoires in cytomegalovirus infection. MiXCR, run by TCRdb on the reads, gives a single entry per CDR3 protein. The sample holds under 450,000 distinct CDR3 sequences; about 32% are singletons and the top ten take approximately 13%. The CDR3 is 15 residues long. Trimming stripped 4 bases from V and 0 bases from J, with 9 bases between. Germline V gives CDR1 MGHRA, CDR2 YSYEKL. This clonotype originated in a human donor in good health (CMV status not recorded). Some clones in this sample may be carry-over from other donors' samples. This sequence joins TRBV4-1 and TRBJ1-4; D not resolved. Material: cultured PBMCs, obtained from culture after CMV antigen stimulation. CDR3 sequence reads: CASSRRESTNEKLFF. The CDR3 DNA reads as TGCGCCAGCAGCCGTCGGGAGTCAACTAATGAAAAACTGTTTTTT.